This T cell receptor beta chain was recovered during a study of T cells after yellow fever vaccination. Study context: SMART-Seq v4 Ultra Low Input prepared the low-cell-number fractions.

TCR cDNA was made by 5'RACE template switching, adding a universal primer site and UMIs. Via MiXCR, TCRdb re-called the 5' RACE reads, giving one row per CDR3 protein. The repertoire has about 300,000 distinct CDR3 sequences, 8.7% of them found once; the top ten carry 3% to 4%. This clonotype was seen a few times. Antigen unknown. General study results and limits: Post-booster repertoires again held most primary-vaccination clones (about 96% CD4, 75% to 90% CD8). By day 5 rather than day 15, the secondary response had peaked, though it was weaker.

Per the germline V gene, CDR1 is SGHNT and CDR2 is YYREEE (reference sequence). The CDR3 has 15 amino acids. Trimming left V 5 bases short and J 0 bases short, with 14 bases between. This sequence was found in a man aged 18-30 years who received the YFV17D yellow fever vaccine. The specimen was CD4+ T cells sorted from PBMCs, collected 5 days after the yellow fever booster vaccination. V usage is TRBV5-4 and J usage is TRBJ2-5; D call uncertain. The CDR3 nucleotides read TGTGCCAGCAGTCTGGTAGGGATCGACCAAGAGACCCAGTACTTC. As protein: CASSLVGIDQETQYF.